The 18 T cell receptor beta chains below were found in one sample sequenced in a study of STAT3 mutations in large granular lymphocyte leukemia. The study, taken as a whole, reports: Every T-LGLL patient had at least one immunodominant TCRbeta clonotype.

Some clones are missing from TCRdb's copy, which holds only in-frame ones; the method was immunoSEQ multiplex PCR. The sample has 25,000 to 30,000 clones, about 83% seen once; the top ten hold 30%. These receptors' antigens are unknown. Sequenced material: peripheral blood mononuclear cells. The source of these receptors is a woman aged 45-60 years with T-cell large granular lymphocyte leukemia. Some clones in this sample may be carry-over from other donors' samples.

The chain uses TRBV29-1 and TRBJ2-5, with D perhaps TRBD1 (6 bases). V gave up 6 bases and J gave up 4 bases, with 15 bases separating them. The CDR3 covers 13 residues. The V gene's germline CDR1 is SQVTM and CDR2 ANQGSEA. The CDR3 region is CSVPRQGRETQYF. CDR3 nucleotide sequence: TGCAGCGTCCCTAGGCAGGGGCGAGAGACCCAGTACTTC. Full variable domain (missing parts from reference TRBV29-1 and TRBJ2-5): SAVISQKPSRDICQRGTSLTIQCQVDSQVTMMFWYRQQPGQSLTLIATANQGSEATYESGFVIDKFPISRPNLTFSTLTVSNMSPEDSSIYLCSVPRQGRETQYFGPGTRLLVL.

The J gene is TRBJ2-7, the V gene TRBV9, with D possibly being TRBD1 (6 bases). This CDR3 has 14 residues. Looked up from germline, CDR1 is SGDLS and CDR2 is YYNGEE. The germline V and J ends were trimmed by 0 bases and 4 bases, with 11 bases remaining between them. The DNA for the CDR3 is TGTGCCAGCAGCGTAGCACCAGGGGAGTACGAGCAGTACTTC. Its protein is CASSVAPGEYEQYF.

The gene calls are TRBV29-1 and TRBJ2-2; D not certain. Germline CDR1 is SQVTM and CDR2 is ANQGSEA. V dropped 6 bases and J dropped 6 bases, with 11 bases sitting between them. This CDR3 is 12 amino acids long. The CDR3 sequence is CSVERVAGELFF. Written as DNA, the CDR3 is TGCAGCGTCGAAAGGGTCGCCGGGGAGCTGTTTTTT.

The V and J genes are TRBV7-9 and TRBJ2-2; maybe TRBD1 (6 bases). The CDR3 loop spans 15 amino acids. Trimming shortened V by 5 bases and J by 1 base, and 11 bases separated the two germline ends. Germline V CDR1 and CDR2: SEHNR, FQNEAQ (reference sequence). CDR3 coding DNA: TGTGCCAGCAGCGCCCGGACAGAGAACACCGGGGAGCTGTTTTTT. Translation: CASSARTENTGELFF.

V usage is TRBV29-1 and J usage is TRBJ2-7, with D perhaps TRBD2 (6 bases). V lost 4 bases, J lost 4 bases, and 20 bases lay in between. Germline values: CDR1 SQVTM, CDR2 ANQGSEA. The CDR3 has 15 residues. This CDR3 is CSVALRLDFGYEQYF. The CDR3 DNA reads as TGCAGCGTTGCCCTCCGACTAGACTTTGGGTACGAGCAGTACTTC.

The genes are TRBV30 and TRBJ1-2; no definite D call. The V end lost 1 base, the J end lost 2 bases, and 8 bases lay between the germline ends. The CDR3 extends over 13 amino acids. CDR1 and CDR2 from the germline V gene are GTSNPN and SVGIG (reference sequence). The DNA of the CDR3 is TGTGCCTGGAGTGAAAGACGGAACTATGGCTACACCTTC. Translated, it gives CAWSERRNYGYTF.

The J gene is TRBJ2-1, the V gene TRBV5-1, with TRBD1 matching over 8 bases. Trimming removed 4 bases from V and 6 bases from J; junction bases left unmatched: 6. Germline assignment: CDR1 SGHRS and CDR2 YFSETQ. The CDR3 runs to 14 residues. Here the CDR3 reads CASSQRTGSNEQFF. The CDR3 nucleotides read TGCGCCAGCAGCCAGCGGACAGGGTCCAATGAGCAGTTCTTC.

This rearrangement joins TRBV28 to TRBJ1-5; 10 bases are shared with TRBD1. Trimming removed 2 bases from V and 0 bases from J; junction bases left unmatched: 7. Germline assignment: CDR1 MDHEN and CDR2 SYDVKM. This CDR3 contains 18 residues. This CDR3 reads CASSLDRGLLNSNQPQHF. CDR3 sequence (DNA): TGTGCCAGCAGTTTAGACAGGGGGCTTCTTAATAGCAATCAGCCCCAGCATTTT.

The CDR3 DNA is TGTGCCAGCTCACCAAGGGACAGGGCGTTTGGGGCCAACGTCCTGACTTTC. Translation: CASSPRDRAFGANVLTF. The V and J genes are TRBV18 and TRBJ2-6, with 9 bases aligning to TRBD1. The CDR3 loop spans 17 amino acids. V shed 2 bases and J 3 bases; nucleotides not matched to a gene: 5. The V gene's germline CDR1 is KGHSH and CDR2 LQKENI.

In DNA, the CDR3 is TGTGCCAGCAGTGGGATGGGCAGAAGCGGGGAGCTGTTTTTT. Its translation is CASSGMGRSGELFF. The V and J genes are TRBV25-1 and TRBJ2-2, with D uncertain. Per the germline V gene, CDR1 is MGHDK and CDR2 is SYGVNS. The CDR3 consists of 14 residues. Trimming pared 4 bases from V and 7 bases from J, leaving 13 bases between.

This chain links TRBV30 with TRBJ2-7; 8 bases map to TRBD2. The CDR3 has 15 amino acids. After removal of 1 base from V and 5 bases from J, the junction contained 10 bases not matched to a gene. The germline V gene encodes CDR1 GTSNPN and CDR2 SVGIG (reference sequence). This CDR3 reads CAWSGTGTRVDEQYF. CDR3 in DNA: TGTGCCTGGAGTGGGACCGGGACTAGAGTGGACGAGCAGTACTTC.

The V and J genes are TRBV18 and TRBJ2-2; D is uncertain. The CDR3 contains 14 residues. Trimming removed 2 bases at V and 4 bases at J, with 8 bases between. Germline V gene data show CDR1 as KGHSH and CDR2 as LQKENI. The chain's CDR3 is CASSPSAGTGELFF. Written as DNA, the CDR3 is TGTGCCAGCTCACCATCGGCAGGCACCGGGGAGCTGTTTTTT.

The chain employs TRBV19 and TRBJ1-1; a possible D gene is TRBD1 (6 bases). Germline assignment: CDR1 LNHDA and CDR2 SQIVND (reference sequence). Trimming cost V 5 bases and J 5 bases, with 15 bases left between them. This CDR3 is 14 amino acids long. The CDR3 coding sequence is TGTGCCAGTAGTCCTAGCCTCAGGGGAACTGAAGCTTTCTTT. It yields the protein CASSPSLRGTEAFF.

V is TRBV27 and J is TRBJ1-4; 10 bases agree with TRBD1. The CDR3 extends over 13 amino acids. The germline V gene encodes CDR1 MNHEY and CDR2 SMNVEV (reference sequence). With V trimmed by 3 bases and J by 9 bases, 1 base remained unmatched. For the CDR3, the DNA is TGTGCCAGCAGTTTGGACAGGGGGAAAAAACTGTTTTTT. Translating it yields CASSLDRGKKLFF.

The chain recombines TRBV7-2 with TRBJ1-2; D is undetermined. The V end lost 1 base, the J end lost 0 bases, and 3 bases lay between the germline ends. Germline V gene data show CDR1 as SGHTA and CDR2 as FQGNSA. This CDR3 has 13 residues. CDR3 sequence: CASSLGPNYGYTF. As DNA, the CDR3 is TGTGCCAGCAGCTTAGGGCCTAACTATGGCTACACCTTC. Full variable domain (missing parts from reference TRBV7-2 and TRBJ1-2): GAGVSQSPSNKVTEKGKDVELRCDPISGHTALYWYRQSLGQGLEFLIYFQGNSAPDKSGLPSDRFSAERTGGSVSTLTIQRTQQEDSAVYLCASSLGPNYGYTFGSGTRLTVV.

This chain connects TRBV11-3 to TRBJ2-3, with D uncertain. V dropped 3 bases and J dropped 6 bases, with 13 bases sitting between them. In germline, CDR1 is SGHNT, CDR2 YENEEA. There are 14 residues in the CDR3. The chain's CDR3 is CASSLSQTLDTQYF. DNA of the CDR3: TGTGCCAGCAGCTTGTCCCAAACTTTGGATACGCAGTATTTT.

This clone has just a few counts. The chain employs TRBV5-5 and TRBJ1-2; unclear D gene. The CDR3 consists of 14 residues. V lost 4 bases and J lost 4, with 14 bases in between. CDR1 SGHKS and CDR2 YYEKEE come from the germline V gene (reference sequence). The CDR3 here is CASSAGRRTYGYTF. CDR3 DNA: TGTGCCAGCAGCGCCGGGAGGAGGACCTATGGCTACACCTTC.

CDR3 sequence: CASSRNRGLNTEAFF. CDR3 coding DNA: TGTGCCAGCAGTCGCAACAGGGGGCTAAACACTGAAGCTTTCTTT. The genes are TRBV7-2 and TRBJ1-1, with 9 positions matching TRBD1. This CDR3 has 15 amino acids. Germline V lookup: CDR1 SGHTA, CDR2 FQGNSA. The trim removed 6 bases at V and 2 bases at J, leaving 7 bases unmatched.